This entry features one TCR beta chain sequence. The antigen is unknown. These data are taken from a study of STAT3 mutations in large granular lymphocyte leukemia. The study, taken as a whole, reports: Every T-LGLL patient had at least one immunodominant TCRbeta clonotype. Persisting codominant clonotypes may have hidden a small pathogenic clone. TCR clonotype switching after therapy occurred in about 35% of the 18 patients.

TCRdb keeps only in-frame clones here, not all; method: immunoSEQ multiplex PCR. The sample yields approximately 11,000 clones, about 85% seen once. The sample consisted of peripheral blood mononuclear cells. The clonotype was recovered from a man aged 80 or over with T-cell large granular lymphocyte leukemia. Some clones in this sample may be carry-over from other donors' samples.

CDR3 sequence reads: CASSGRVGLGNNEQFF. The CDR3 coding sequence is TGTGCCAGCAGTGGAAGGGTGGGACTAGGGAACAATGAGCAGTTCTTC. This chain connects TRBV2 to TRBJ2-1, with TRBD2 matching 8 bases. The V segment lost 4 bases and the J segment 5 bases; nucleotides outside the gene matches: 10. The CDR3 contains 16 residues. Germline values: CDR1 SNHLY, CDR2 FYNNEI.